Listed below are T cell receptor beta chains from one sample, sequenced in a study of T cell responses to AZD1222 COVID-19 vaccine. Sequencing used immunoSEQ multiplex PCR; TCRdb keeps in-frame clones, though not all of them. The table includes more than 150,000 clones, over 75% detected once. Source: peripheral blood, taken on day 0 of AZD1222 vaccination. These receptor sequences come from an adult in good health. The CDR3 runs from the conserved cysteine through the conserved F or W. Each record gives: CDR3 DNA, CDR3 protein, D gene, J gene, V gene, clone size. A D gene is named only where the DNA matches it firmly. The size field is filled for only some rows; it gives once, few, many or a size class.

cdr3_nt: TGTGCCAGCAGTTACGGGGGGTATGGCTACACCTTC
cdr3_aa: CASSYGGYGYTF
d_call: NA
j_call: TRBJ1-2
v_call: TRBV6-5
clone_size: NA

cdr3_nt: TGTGCCAGCAGCCCTAGAATGGGGGAATTAGAAAAACTGTTTTTT
cdr3_aa: CASSPRMGELEKLFF
d_call: NA
j_call: TRBJ1-4
v_call: TRBV28
clone_size: NA

cdr3_nt: TGTGCCAGCAGCCAACAGGGTCCCGGGACGTCCAAAAACATTCAGTACTTC
cdr3_aa: CASSQQGPGTSKNIQYF
d_call: NA
j_call: TRBJ2-4
v_call: TRBV6-2/TRBV6-3
clone_size: once

cdr3_nt: TGCGCCAGCAGCCAAGACGCTCGGGGGCGACGGACTGAAGCTTTCTTT
cdr3_aa: CASSQDARGRRTEAFF
d_call: NA
j_call: TRBJ1-1
v_call: TRBV4-3
clone_size: NA

cdr3_nt: TGTGCCAGCAGCTCGAATCAAGGGTTTACCTATGGCTACACCTTC
cdr3_aa: CASSSNQGFTYGYTF
d_call: NA
j_call: TRBJ1-2
v_call: TRBV11-1
clone_size: NA

cdr3_nt: TGTGCCAGCAGCTTATACAGGAACACTGAAGCTTTCTTT
cdr3_aa: CASSLYRNTEAFF
d_call: NA
j_call: TRBJ1-1
v_call: TRBV7-8
clone_size: NA

cdr3_nt: TGTGCCAGCAGCTTATCGACTAGCGCTTCCTACAATGAGCAGTTCTTC
cdr3_aa: CASSLSTSASYNEQFF
d_call: TRBD2
j_call: TRBJ2-1
v_call: TRBV7-8
clone_size: NA

cdr3_nt: TGCGCCAGCAGCTTGGCGGGGTCGCTAGCGGGAGGTCCGGACACCGGGGAGCTGTTTTTT
cdr3_aa: CASSLAGSLAGGPDTGELFF
d_call: TRBD2
j_call: TRBJ2-2
v_call: TRBV5-1
clone_size: NA

cdr3_nt: TGTGCCAGCAGACGGGACACCGAACGGAATGAGCAGTTCTTC
cdr3_aa: CASRRDTERNEQFF
d_call: NA
j_call: TRBJ2-1
v_call: TRBV7-9
clone_size: NA

cdr3_nt: TGTGCCAGCAGCTCCCCGACTAGGGGAATCGTGGAGCAGTACTTC
cdr3_aa: CASSSPTRGIVEQYF
d_call: NA
j_call: TRBJ2-7
v_call: TRBV3-1/TRBV3-2
clone_size: NA

cdr3_nt: TGTGCCAGCAGCCACCGGCGGCAGCCCGGGGAGCTGTTTTTT
cdr3_aa: CASSHRRQPGELFF
d_call: NA
j_call: TRBJ2-2
v_call: TRBV7-2
clone_size: NA

cdr3_nt: TGTGCCAGCAGCCGCCTCCCCAGTACGGCCAACGTCCTGACTTTC
cdr3_aa: CASSRLPSTANVLTF
d_call: NA
j_call: TRBJ2-6
v_call: TRBV28
clone_size: NA

cdr3_nt: TGCGCCAGCAGTACCTTCGGGACTAGCGGGAGGGTTGGGCAGTTCTTC
cdr3_aa: CASSTFGTSGRVGQFF
d_call: TRBD2
j_call: TRBJ2-1
v_call: TRBV4-1
clone_size: NA

cdr3_nt: TGTGCCAGTAGTAGCGGACTAGCGGGAGAGGGAGAGACCCAGTACTTC
cdr3_aa: CASSSGLAGEGETQYF
d_call: TRBD2
j_call: TRBJ2-5
v_call: TRBV19
clone_size: NA

cdr3_nt: TGTGCCAGTAGTAGTGGGGATCTCCGGCTCATTCAGTACTTC
cdr3_aa: CASSSGDLRLIQYF
d_call: NA
j_call: TRBJ2-4
v_call: TRBV19
clone_size: NA

cdr3_nt: TGTGCCAGCAGCCGTGGGAGTCAAGAGACCCAGTACTTC
cdr3_aa: CASSRGSQETQYF
d_call: NA
j_call: TRBJ2-5
v_call: TRBV2
clone_size: NA

cdr3_nt: TGTGCCAGCAGCGAAGGGCTTGGCAATTCCTACGAGCAGTACTTC
cdr3_aa: CASSEGLGNSYEQYF
d_call: NA
j_call: TRBJ2-7
v_call: TRBV7-3
clone_size: NA

cdr3_nt: TGTGCCAGCAGCCTCAGGGGGGGGAGTGTCGCAGATACGCAGTATTTT
cdr3_aa: CASSLRGGSVADTQYF
d_call: NA
j_call: TRBJ2-3
v_call: TRBV7-6
clone_size: NA

cdr3_nt: TGTGCCAGCAGTGGGGCTAGCGGGATAGAGGACGAGCAGTACTTC
cdr3_aa: CASSGASGIEDEQYF
d_call: TRBD2
j_call: TRBJ2-7
v_call: TRBV27
clone_size: NA

cdr3_nt: TGTGCCAGCAGCTTGGGAGACAGGACTAACTATGGCTACACCTTC
cdr3_aa: CASSLGDRTNYGYTF
d_call: NA
j_call: TRBJ1-2
v_call: TRBV5-4
clone_size: NA

cdr3_nt: TGTGCCAGTAACATACAGGGTTGGGATACGCAGTATTTT
cdr3_aa: CASNIQGWDTQYF
d_call: NA
j_call: TRBJ2-3
v_call: TRBV19
clone_size: NA

cdr3_nt: TGTGCCAGCAGCTTAGCGGGGGGAGATGGAAACACCATATATTTT
cdr3_aa: CASSLAGGDGNTIYF
d_call: NA
j_call: TRBJ1-3
v_call: TRBV7-9
clone_size: once

cdr3_nt: TGTGCCAGCAGCGGGGACAGCCAGGTCGGGGAGCTGTTTTTT
cdr3_aa: CASSGDSQVGELFF
d_call: TRBD1
j_call: TRBJ2-2
v_call: TRBV25-1
clone_size: NA

cdr3_nt: TGTGCCAGCAGTTTAGACGGACGCAATCAGCCCCAGCATTTT
cdr3_aa: CASSLDGRNQPQHF
d_call: NA
j_call: TRBJ1-5
v_call: TRBV28
clone_size: NA

cdr3_nt: TGTGCCAGCAGAGCATCGAAAAGTTGGACAGTATCCTACGAGCAGTACTTC
cdr3_aa: CASRASKSWTVSYEQYF
d_call: NA
j_call: TRBJ2-7
v_call: TRBV2
clone_size: NA

cdr3_nt: TGTGCCAGCAGTGACCGTTACTATGGCTACACCTTC
cdr3_aa: CASSDRYYGYTF
d_call: NA
j_call: TRBJ1-2
v_call: TRBV6-2/TRBV6-3
clone_size: NA

cdr3_nt: TGCGCCAGCAGCCAAGGACGCAGGGGCTACGAGCAGTACTTC
cdr3_aa: CASSQGRRGYEQYF
d_call: NA
j_call: TRBJ2-7
v_call: TRBV4-3
clone_size: NA

cdr3_nt: TGTGCCAGCAGCCCCCTAGCCGTGGACACCGGGGAGCTGTTTTTT
cdr3_aa: CASSPLAVDTGELFF
d_call: NA
j_call: TRBJ2-2
v_call: TRBV5-4
clone_size: NA

cdr3_nt: TGTGCCAGCTGTTTGAGTAGCTCCTACGAGCAGTACTTC
cdr3_aa: CASCLSSSYEQYF
d_call: NA
j_call: TRBJ2-7
v_call: TRBV2
clone_size: once

cdr3_nt: TGTGCCAGCAGAAGGGGGCGCGACGTGGGAAACACCATATATTTT
cdr3_aa: CASRRGRDVGNTIYF
d_call: TRBD1
j_call: TRBJ1-3
v_call: TRBV2
clone_size: NA

cdr3_nt: TGTGCCAGCTCGTCGACTAGGGACAATGAGCAGTTCTTC
cdr3_aa: CASSSTRDNEQFF
d_call: NA
j_call: TRBJ2-1
v_call: TRBV18
clone_size: once

cdr3_nt: TGTGCCAGCAAAGAACGGGGGGCGAACTATGGCTACACCTTC
cdr3_aa: CASKERGANYGYTF
d_call: NA
j_call: TRBJ1-2
v_call: TRBV13
clone_size: NA

cdr3_nt: TGTGCCATCGGAAGGACAGGGAGGGACACTGAAGCTTTCTTT
cdr3_aa: CAIGRTGRDTEAFF
d_call: TRBD1
j_call: TRBJ1-1
v_call: TRBV10-3
clone_size: NA

cdr3_nt: TGTGCCAGCAGCTTAGCGCCCAGACTAGTAGGCAATGAGCAGTTCTTC
cdr3_aa: CASSLAPRLVGNEQFF
d_call: NA
j_call: TRBJ2-1
v_call: TRBV7-2
clone_size: NA

cdr3_nt: TGTGCCATCAGTCCGGACGGAATTGCAGCAGTCTATGGCTACACCTTC
cdr3_aa: CAISPDGIAAVYGYTF
d_call: NA
j_call: TRBJ1-2
v_call: TRBV10-3
clone_size: NA

cdr3_nt: TGTGCCACCAGCGAAGGAGCTTCCAAAAACATTCAGTACTTC
cdr3_aa: CATSEGASKNIQYF
d_call: NA
j_call: TRBJ2-4
v_call: TRBV15
clone_size: NA

cdr3_nt: TGTGCCAGCAGTCTTACTAGCGGAACTACTCTCTCGCTCAATGAGCAGTTCTTC
cdr3_aa: CASSLTSGTTLSLNEQFF
d_call: TRBD2
j_call: TRBJ2-1
v_call: TRBV5-4
clone_size: NA

cdr3_nt: TGCGCCAGCAGCCTAGCGGGGGGTAAAGAGACCCAGTACTTC
cdr3_aa: CASSLAGGKETQYF
d_call: TRBD2
j_call: TRBJ2-5
v_call: TRBV5-1
clone_size: NA

cdr3_nt: TGTGCCAGCTCACCACCGGGCAGCTACATGAACACTGAAGCTTTCTTT
cdr3_aa: CASSPPGSYMNTEAFF
d_call: NA
j_call: TRBJ1-1
v_call: TRBV18
clone_size: NA

cdr3_nt: TGTGCCAGCAGCCAGCGACAGGGTCAGGACACTGAAGCTTTCTTT
cdr3_aa: CASSQRQGQDTEAFF
d_call: TRBD1
j_call: TRBJ1-1
v_call: TRBV5-5
clone_size: few

cdr3_nt: TGTGCCAGCAGTACCGGGACGATCGATAATTCACCCCTCCACTTT
cdr3_aa: CASSTGTIDNSPLHF
d_call: NA
j_call: TRBJ1-6
v_call: TRBV6-5
clone_size: NA